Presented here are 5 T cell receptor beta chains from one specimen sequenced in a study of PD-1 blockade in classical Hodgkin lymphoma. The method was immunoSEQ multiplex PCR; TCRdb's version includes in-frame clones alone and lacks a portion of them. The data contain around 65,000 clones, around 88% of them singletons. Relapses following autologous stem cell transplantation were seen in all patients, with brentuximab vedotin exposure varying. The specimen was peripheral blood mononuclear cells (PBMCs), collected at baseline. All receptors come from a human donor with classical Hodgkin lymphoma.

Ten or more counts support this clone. CDR3 coding DNA: TGTGCCAGCAGCTTAGAATGGGAGACCCAGTACTTC. This translates into CASSLEWETQYF. This chain joins TRBV7-9 and TRBJ2-5; D uncertain. V was pared by 1 base and J by 5 bases, with 5 bases between. The CDR3 spans 12 residues. The germline CDR1 and CDR2 sequences are SEHNR and FQNEAQ (reference sequence).

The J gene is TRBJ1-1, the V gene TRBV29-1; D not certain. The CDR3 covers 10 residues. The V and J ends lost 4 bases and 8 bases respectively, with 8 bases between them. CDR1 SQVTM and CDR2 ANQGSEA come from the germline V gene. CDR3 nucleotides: TGCAGCGTTGTCGAGACAGAAGCTTTCTTT. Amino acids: CSVVETEAFF.

The CDR3 loop reads CSVEYPGGTGSVEQFF. The CDR3 DNA is TGCAGCGTTGAATACCCTGGGGGGACAGGGTCGGTTGAGCAGTTCTTC. V usage is TRBV29-1 and J usage is TRBJ2-1, with 9 bases aligning to TRBD1. The V segment lost 2 bases and the J segment 9 bases; nucleotides outside the gene matches: 14. CDR1 and CDR2 from the germline V gene are SQVTM and ANQGSEA. The CDR3 has 16 amino acids.

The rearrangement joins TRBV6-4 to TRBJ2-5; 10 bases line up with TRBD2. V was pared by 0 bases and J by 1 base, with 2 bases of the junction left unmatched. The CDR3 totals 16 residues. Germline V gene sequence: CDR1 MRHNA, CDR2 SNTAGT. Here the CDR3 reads CASSDSASGGQETQYF. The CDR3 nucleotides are TGTGCCAGCAGTGACTCTGCTAGCGGGGGCCAAGAGACCCAGTACTTC.

DNA of the CDR3: TGTGCCAGCAGTACTAGCGGGGGGGTGCCTAGCACAGATACGCAGTATTTT. Translating gives CASSTSGGVPSTDTQYF. The rearrangement joins TRBV27 to TRBJ2-3; 13 nucleotides match TRBD2. V gave up 5 bases and J gave up 0 bases; unmatched junction bases: 5. CDR1 and CDR2 from the germline V gene are MNHEY and SMNVEV (reference sequence). CDR3 length: 17 residues.